This record concerns one T cell receptor (beta chain) sequence. These data originate in a study of blood T cell repertoires in COVID-19. As for the study in general: Samples came from the United States, Italy and Spain, spanning acute and convalescent COVID-19.

Sequenced by immunoSEQ multiplex PCR; TCRdb stores in-frame clones only, minus some. Among about 140,000 clones, around 86% were seen once, and the ten largest hold roughly 1.5%. With 4 bases clipped from V and 9 bases from J, the junction kept 9 bases outside the gene matches. Per germline, CDR1 SGDLS and CDR2 YYNGEE. The CDR3 is made up of 14 amino acids. The material sequenced was peripheral blood. V and J are TRBV9 and TRBJ1-5, with 8 positions matching TRBD1. The receptor's source is a human donor in a cohort sampled during active COVID-19. CDR3 sequence reads: CASSPVGTGMPQHF. The CDR3 DNA follows: TGTGCCAGCAGCCCTGTAGGGACAGGCATGCCCCAGCATTTT. The full variable domain, its missing parts supplied by reference TRBV9 and TRBJ1-5, is DSGVTQTPKHLITATGQRVTLRCSPRSGDLSVYWYQQSLDQGLQFLIQYYNGEERAKGNILERFSAQQFPDLHSELNLSSLELGDSALYFCASSPVGTGMPQHFGDGTRLSIL.